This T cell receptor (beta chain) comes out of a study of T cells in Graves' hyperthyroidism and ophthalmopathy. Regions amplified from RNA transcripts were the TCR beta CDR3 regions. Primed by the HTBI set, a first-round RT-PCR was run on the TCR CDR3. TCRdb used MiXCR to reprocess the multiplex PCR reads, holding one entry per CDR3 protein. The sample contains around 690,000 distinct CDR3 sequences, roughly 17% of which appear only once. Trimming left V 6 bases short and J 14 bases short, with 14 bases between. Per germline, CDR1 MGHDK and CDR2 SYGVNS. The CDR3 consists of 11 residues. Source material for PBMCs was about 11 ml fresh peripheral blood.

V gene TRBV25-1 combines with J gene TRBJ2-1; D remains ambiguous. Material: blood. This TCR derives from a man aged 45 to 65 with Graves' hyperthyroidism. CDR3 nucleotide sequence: TGTGCCAGCAGAGGTTCCCAAGGGAAGTTCTTC. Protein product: CASRGSQGKFF. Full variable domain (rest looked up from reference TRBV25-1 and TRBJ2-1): EADIYQTPRYLVIGTGKKITLECSQTMGHDKMYWYQQDPGMELHLIHYSYGVNSTEKGDLSSESTVSRIRTEHFPLTLESARPSHTSQYLCASRGSQGKFFGPGTRLTVL.